Here is one TCR beta chain with its context. Its antigen is unidentified. The sample belongs to a study of blood T cells in healthy people across ages. CDR3 length: 13 amino acids. In germline, CDR1 is KGHSH, CDR2 LQKENI. V lost 7 bases and J 4 bases, leaving 13 bases between the germline ends. General study points: With age, beta diversity per million T cells declined roughly linearly, significantly by roughly 40.

For the second PCR, which ran for 7 to 11 cycles, a sample-barcoded 5' primer and a J-beta primer mix were used. Every individual sample yielded 2.5 million or more paired-end reads (each containing CDR3). TCRdb recomputed calls from the 5' RACE reads with MiXCR, one row per CDR3 protein. This table has about a million distinct CDR3 sequences, about 53% appearing once. The receptor's source is a woman aged 60 to 75 in good health. The sample was blood. The chain links TRBV18 to TRBJ2-5; D is ambiguous. This CDR3 is CASCGRTGETQYF. CDR3 bases: TGTGCCAGCTGCGGACGCACGGGAGAGACCCAGTACTTC.